These T cell receptor beta chains were read from a single sample in a study of beta chain features in type 1 diabetes. The repertoire was sequenced with immunoSEQ multiplex PCR; TCRdb's copy has only in-frame clones and lacks some. In the table there are about 740,000 clones, over 10% of which are singletons. What was sequenced was naive CD4+ T cells from blood. All receptors come from a man younger than 35 with type 1 diabetes. The CDR3 runs from the conserved cysteine through the conserved F or W.

v_call	j_call	cdr3_aa
TRBV7-6	TRBJ2-3	CASSLGGSYTDTQYF
TRBV7-9	TRBJ2-5	CASSFSSGELQETQYF
TRBV9	TRBJ2-7	CASSARDRGPYEQYF
TRBV9	TRBJ1-4	CASSPGQLQEKLFF
TRBV7-9	TRBJ1-2	CASSLVDGRGTANYGYTF
TRBV27	TRBJ2-5	CASSPGMVETQYF
TRBV5-4	TRBJ2-5	CASSATGRVLETQYF
TRBV2	TRBJ2-1	CASRLSGGTYNEQFF
TRBV29-1	TRBJ2-7	CSVEDLAGDLYEQYF
TRBV4-1	TRBJ2-2	CASSQGGLGRYTGELFF
TRBV5-1	TRBJ1-1	CASSPNGGMNTEAFF
TRBV14	TRBJ2-3	CASSQVRGHSTDTQYF
TRBV18	TRBJ1-1	CASSPTGNTEAFF
TRBV6-5	TRBJ2-7	CASSYSRDSYEQYF
TRBV30	TRBJ2-7	CAWRLGQGREQYF